This TCR beta chain was retrieved from a study of blood T cell repertoires in COVID-19. This CDR3 contains 14 residues. Germline V gene sequence: CDR1 ENHRY, CDR2 SYGVKD. The J segment lost 1 base and the V segment lost 8 bases, leaving 5 bases of the junction unmatched. Profiling relied on immunoSEQ multiplex PCR, and the TCRdb table lists in-frame clones only, not all of them. Among hundreds of thousands of clones listed, 80% to 95% were seen once. The specimen sequenced was peripheral blood. The J gene is TRBJ2-3, the V gene TRBV10-3; 8 positions match TRBD1. The clonotype was recovered from a man in his sixties with COVID-19, enrolled during active disease. In DNA form, the CDR3 reads TGTGCCATCCAGGGGGCGCGGGGCACAGATACGCAGTATTTT. Amino acid sequence: CAIQGARGTDTQYF.